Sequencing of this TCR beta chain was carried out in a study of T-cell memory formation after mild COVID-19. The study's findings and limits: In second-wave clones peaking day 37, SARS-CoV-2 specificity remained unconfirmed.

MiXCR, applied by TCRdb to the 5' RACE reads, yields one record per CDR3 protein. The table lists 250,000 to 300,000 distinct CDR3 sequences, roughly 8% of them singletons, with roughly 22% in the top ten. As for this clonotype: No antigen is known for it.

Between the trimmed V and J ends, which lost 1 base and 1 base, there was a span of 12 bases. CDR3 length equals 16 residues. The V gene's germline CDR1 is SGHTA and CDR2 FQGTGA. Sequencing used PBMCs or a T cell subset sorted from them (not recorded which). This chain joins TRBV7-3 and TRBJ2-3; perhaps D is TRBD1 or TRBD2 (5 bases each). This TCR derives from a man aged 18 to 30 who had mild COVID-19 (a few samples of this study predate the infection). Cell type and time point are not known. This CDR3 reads CASSLSIRGGTDTQYF. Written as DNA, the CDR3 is TGTGCCAGCAGCTTAAGTATCCGGGGCGGCACAGATACGCAGTATTTT.